This entry lists 15 T cell receptor beta chains sequenced from one sample in a study of T cell responses to AZD1222 COVID-19 vaccine. Method: immunoSEQ multiplex PCR; TCRdb's copy keeps in-frame clones and lacks some. Of approximately 150,000 clones in the sample, more than 70% are singletons; the top ten hold around 1.7%. This sample comprised peripheral blood, obtained 28 days after the second AZD1222 dose. The receptors derive from an adult who received the AZD1222 COVID-19 vaccine.

The chain uses TRBV19 and TRBJ2-1; a weak D match, TRBD1 (5 bases). Germline loops: CDR1 LNHDA, CDR2 SQIVND (reference sequence). Trimming left V 3 bases short and J 4 bases short, with 13 bases between. This CDR3 has 15 residues. The CDR3 sequence is CASSIAERGYNEQFF. The CDR3 DNA is TGTGCCAGTAGTATTGCGGAAAGGGGATACAATGAGCAGTTCTTC.

V is TRBV30 and J is TRBJ1-2; D remains unclear. Germline CDR1 GTSNPN, CDR2 SVGIG (reference sequence). The V end lost 0 bases, the J end lost 1 base, and 12 bases lay between the germline ends. The CDR3 extends over 15 amino acids. CDR3 in amino acids: CAWSVGKGFNYGYTF. The CDR3 nucleotides read TGTGCCTGGAGTGTTGGGAAGGGATTTAACTATGGCTACACCTTC.

The chain carries TRBV28 and TRBJ1-4; the D is unclear. The germline V gene encodes CDR1 MDHEN and CDR2 SYDVKM. This CDR3 region has 16 residues. With 3 bases removed from V and 0 bases from J, the gap between germline ends came to 11 bases. The CDR3 loop reads CASSFAGPATNEKLFF. In DNA, the CDR3 is TGTGCCAGCAGTTTTGCAGGACCTGCAACTAATGAAAAACTGTTTTTT. The variable domain in full, completed from reference TRBV28 and TRBJ1-4, reads DVKVTQSSRYLVKRTGEKVFLECVQDMDHENMFWYRQDPGLGLRLIYFSYDVKMKEKGDIPEGYSVSREKKERFSLILESASTNQTSMYLCASSFAGPATNEKLFFGSGTQLSVL.

The rearrangement joins TRBV2 to TRBJ1-4, with 8 bases that match TRBD1. Germline V gives CDR1 SNHLY, CDR2 FYNNEI. The CDR3 sequence is 14 residues long. V trimming: 4 bases; J trimming: 6 bases; junction bases outside the gene matches: 4. CDR3: CASSGTGIDEKLFF. The DNA for the CDR3 is TGTGCCAGCAGTGGGACAGGGATAGATGAAAAACTGTTTTTT.

The chain couples TRBV6-5 to TRBJ1-5; TRBD1 aligns across 8 bases. The CDR3 loop spans 14 amino acids. Germline V gene sequence: CDR1 MNHEY, CDR2 SVGAGI. V lost 6 bases and J lost 9; bases outside the gene matches: 10. Here the CDR3 DNA reads TGTGCCAGCAGACTCCAGGGGGCTCAGGGGCCCCAGCATTTT. Encoded protein: CASRLQGAQGPQHF.

The J gene is TRBJ1-5, the V gene TRBV12-3 or TRBV12-4, with 8 positions matching TRBD1. The CDR3 has 12 amino acids. V was clipped by 6 bases and J by 6 bases; unmatched bases: 1. CDR3 sequence reads: CASRTGAQPQHF. The CDR3 DNA sequence: TGTGCCAGCAGGACAGGGGCTCAGCCCCAGCATTTT.

The chain has TRBV7-8 and TRBJ2-7; D is undetermined. CDR1 and CDR2 from the germline V gene are SGHVS and FQNEAQ. V lost 4 bases and J lost 2, with 6 bases in between. The CDR3 has 12 residues. The chain's CDR3 is CASSYGTYEQYF. The CDR3 nucleotides read TGTGCCAGCAGCTATGGCACCTACGAGCAGTACTTC.

The chain employs TRBV7-2 and TRBJ2-7; a weak D match, TRBD1 (6 bases). CDR1 and CDR2 (germline): SGHTA, FQGNSA. The germline V and J ends were trimmed by 0 bases and 12 bases, with 18 bases remaining between them. This CDR3 spans 14 amino acids. The CDR3 sequence is CASSLAGHGQLAYF. Written as DNA, the CDR3 is TGTGCCAGCAGCTTAGCGGGACACGGCCAATTGGCGTACTTC. The full variable domain, its missing parts supplied by reference TRBV7-2 and TRBJ2-7, is GAGVSQSPSNKVTEKGKDVELRCDPISGHTALYWYRQSLGQGLEFLIYFQGNSAPDKSGLPSDRFSAERTGGSVSTLTIQRTQQEDSAVYLCASSLAGHGQLAYFGPGTRLTVT.

V and J are TRBV11-2 and TRBJ2-7; D is unclear. Trimming shortened V by 2 bases and J by 2 bases, and 13 bases separated the two germline ends. The CDR3 spans 15 residues. Germline CDR1 reads SGHAT; CDR2 reads FQNNGV. The CDR3 here is CASSLPRSGAYEQYF. The CDR3 bases are TGTGCCAGCAGCTTACCGCGGTCCGGAGCCTACGAGCAGTACTTC.

J is TRBJ2-1 and V is TRBV4-1; 8 positions match TRBD2. CDR1 MGHRA and CDR2 YSYEKL come from the germline V gene. After removal of 3 bases from V and 9 bases from J, the junction contained 13 bases not matched to a gene. The CDR3 is 16 amino acids. The CDR3 protein is CASSHPRERENGEQFF. CDR3 DNA sequence: TGCGCCAGCAGCCACCCCAGGGAGCGGGAGAATGGTGAGCAGTTCTTC.

CDR3 in DNA: TGCGCCAGCAGCCAAGGAGGGGACAGGGGGGACTCTGGGGCCAACGTCCTGACTTTC. Its protein product is CASSQGGDRGDSGANVLTF. This sequence joins TRBV4-1 and TRBJ2-6; 11 nucleotides match TRBD1. V dropped 1 base and J dropped 0; count of bases not matched to a gene: 5. The germline V gene encodes CDR1 MGHRA and CDR2 YSYEKL. This CDR3 is built from 19 residues.

This chain connects TRBV18 to TRBJ2-3, with 13 bases identical to TRBD2. Germline CDR1 and CDR2: KGHSH and LQKENI. The V and J ends lost 4 bases and 4 bases, in that order; junction bases with no gene match: 5. The CDR3 covers 16 residues. CDR3 protein: CASSRTSGGVADTQYF. CDR3 coding DNA: TGTGCCAGCTCACGGACTAGCGGGGGTGTCGCAGATACGCAGTATTTT.

The gene calls are TRBV9 and TRBJ2-1; 11 nucleotides align to TRBD2. CDR3 length: 17 residues. In germline, CDR1 is SGDLS, CDR2 YYNGEE. Trimming removed 4 bases from V and 10 bases from J; junction bases left unmatched: 16. Written as DNA, the CDR3 is TGTGCCAGCAGCTCCCGGGCGGGGGGACTAGCGGAGCAAGAGCAGTTCTTC. Its translation: CASSSRAGGLAEQEQFF. Based on the CDR3 plus reference TRBV9 and TRBJ2-1, the full variable domain is DSGVTQTPKHLITATGQRVTLRCSPRSGDLSVYWYQQSLDQGLQFLIQYYNGEERAKGNILERFSAQQFPDLHSELNLSSLELGDSALYFCASSSRAGGLAEQEQFFGPGTRLTVL.

The rearrangement links TRBV30 to TRBJ1-1; D not certain. V shed 1 base and J shed 10 bases, with 10 bases lying between them. Germline V lookup: CDR1 GTSNPN, CDR2 SVGIG (reference sequence). This CDR3 is built from 11 residues. CDR3 region: CAWSESSGAFF. CDR3 nucleotide sequence: TGTGCCTGGAGTGAGAGTTCTGGAGCTTTCTTT.

V usage is TRBV19 and J usage is TRBJ2-5, with a possible D match to TRBD1 (5 bases). V was cut by 3 bases and J by 1 base, with 6 bases left in between. The CDR3 contains 13 residues. Germline-derived CDR1 and CDR2 are LNHDA and SQIVND (reference sequence). CDR3: CASSIGAQETQYF. DNA of the CDR3: TGTGCCAGTAGTATTGGGGCCCAAGAGACCCAGTACTTC.